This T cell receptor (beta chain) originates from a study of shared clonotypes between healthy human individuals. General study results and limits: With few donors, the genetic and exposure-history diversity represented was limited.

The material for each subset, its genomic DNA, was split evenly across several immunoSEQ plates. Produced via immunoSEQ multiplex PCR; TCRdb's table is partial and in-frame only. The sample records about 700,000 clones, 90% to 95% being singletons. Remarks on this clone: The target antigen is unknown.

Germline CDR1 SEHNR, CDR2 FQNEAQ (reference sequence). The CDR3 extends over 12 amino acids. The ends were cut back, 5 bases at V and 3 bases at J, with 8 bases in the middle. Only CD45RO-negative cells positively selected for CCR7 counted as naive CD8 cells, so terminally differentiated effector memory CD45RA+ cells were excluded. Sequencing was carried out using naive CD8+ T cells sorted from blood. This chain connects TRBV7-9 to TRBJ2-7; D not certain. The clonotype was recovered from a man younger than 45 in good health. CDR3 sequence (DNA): TGTGCCAGCAGCAAAGGGAACTACGAGCAGTACTTC. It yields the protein CASSKGNYEQYF.